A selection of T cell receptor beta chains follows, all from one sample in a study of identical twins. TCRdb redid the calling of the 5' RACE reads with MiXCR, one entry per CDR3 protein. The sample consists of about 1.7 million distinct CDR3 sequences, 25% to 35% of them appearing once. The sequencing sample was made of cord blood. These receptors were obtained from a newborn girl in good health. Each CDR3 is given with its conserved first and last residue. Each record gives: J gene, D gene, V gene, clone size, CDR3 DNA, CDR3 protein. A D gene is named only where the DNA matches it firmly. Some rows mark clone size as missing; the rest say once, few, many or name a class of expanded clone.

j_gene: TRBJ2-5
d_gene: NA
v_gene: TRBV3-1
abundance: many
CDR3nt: TGTGCCAGCAGCCAAGCGCGAGAGACCCAGTACTTC
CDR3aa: CASSQARETQYF

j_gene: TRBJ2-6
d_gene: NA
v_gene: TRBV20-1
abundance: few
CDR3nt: TGCAGTGCTAGAGATTTTCCTTCTTGGGGTACTGGGGCCAACGTCCTGACTTTC
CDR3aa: CSARDFPSWGTGANVLTF

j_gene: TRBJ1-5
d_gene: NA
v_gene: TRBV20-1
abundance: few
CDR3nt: TGCAGTGCTAGAGATGGGAGGGACAATCAGCCCCAGCATTTT
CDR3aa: CSARDGRDNQPQHF

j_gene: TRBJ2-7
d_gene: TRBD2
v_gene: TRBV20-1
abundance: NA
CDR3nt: TGCAGTGCTAGGCGGGAGGGACAGATCTACGAGCAGTACTTC
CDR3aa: CSARREGQIYEQYF

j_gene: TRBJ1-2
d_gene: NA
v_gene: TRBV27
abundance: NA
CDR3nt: TGTGCCAGCACTCCCCCCCGTAAGGATGGCTACACCTTC
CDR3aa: CASTPPRKDGYTF

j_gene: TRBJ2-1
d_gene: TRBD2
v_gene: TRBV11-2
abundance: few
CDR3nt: TGTGCCAGCAGCTTGGTCACTTTGACTAGCGGGAGCCTTCGCCGCAATGAGCAGTTCTTC
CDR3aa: CASSLVTLTSGSLRRNEQFF

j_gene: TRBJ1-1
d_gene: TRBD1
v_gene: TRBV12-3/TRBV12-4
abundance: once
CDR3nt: TGTGCCAGCAGTCCCAATGACAGGGGTATGAACACTGAAGCTTTCTTT
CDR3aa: CASSPNDRGMNTEAFF

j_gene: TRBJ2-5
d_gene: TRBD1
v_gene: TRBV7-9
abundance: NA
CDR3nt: TGTGCCAGCAGCTCTATCAACAGGGGGCCCCTTTTGGAGCAGTACTTC
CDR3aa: CASSSINRGPLLEQYF

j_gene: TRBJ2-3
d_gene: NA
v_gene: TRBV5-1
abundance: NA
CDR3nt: TGCGCCAGCAGCTCCCGTGGCGCAATCACAGATACGCAGTATTTT
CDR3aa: CASSSRGAITDTQYF

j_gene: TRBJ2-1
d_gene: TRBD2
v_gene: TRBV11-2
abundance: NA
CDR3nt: TGTGCCAGCAGGGGACTAGCAGCAGGATCCTACAATGAGCAGTTCTTC
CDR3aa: CASRGLAAGSYNEQFF

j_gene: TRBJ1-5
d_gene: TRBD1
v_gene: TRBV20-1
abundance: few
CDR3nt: TGCAGTGCTAATACACCGGGACAGGGCAATCAGCCCCAGCATTTT
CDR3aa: CSANTPGQGNQPQHF

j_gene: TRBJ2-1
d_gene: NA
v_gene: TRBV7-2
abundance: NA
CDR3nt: TGTGCCAGCAGCTCCTTTCGAAAAGAGCAGTTCTTC
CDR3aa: CASSSFRKEQFF

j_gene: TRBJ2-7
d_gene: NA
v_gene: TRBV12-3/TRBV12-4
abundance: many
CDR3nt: TGTGCCAGCAGTTACCATCCCTACGAGCAGTACTTC
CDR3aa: CASSYHPYEQYF

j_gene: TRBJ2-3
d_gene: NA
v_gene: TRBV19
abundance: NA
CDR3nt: TGTGCCAGTAGGACTAGATTATTCACAGATACGCGGTATTTT
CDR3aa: CASRTRLFTDTRYF

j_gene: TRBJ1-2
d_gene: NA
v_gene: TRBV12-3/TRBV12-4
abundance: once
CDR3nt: TGTGCCAGCAGTTTAGAGGGTACTAGGTATGGCTACACCTTC
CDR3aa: CASSLEGTRYGYTF

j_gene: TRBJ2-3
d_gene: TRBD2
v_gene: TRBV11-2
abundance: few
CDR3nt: TGTGCCAGCAGCGATAGCGGGGCCGTCGCAGATACGCAGTATTTT
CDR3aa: CASSDSGAVADTQYF

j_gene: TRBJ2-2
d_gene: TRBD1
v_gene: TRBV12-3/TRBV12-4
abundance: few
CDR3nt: TGTGCCAGCAGACCGACAGGGACCGGGGAGCTGTTTTTT
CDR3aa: CASRPTGTGELFF

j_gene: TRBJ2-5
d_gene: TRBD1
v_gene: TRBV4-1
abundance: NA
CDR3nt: TGCGCCAGCAGCCATCCCGCGGACAGGGTGGGTGAGCAGTACTTC
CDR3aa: CASSHPADRVGEQYF

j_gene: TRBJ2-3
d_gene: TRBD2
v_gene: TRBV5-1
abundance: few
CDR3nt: TGCGCCAGCAGGGTGATAGCGGGGACCCCTAGCACAGATACGCAGTATTTT
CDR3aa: CASRVIAGTPSTDTQYF

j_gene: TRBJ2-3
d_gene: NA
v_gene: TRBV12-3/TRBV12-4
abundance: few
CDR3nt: TGTGCCAGCAGGGGGTCTCCAATCTCAATCGTCGGTACGCAGTATTTT
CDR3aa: CASRGSPISIVGTQYF

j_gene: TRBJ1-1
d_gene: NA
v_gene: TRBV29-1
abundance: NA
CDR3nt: TGCAGCGTTGTCCCAATTAGCCGGCTGGATGAAGCTTTCTTT
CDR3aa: CSVVPISRLDEAFF

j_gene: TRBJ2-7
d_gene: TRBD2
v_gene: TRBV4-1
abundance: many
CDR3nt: TGCGCCAGCAGCCAATTCCCCGGGAGGGCTGTCCACGAGCAGTACTTC
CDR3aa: CASSQFPGRAVHEQYF

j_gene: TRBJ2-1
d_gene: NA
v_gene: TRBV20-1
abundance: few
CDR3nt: TGCAGTGCTTTTAATTCGGGGTACAATGAGCAGTTCTTC
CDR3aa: CSAFNSGYNEQFF

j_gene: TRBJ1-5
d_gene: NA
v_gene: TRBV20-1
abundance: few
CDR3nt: TGCAGTGCTAGACGCACAGAGAGTCAGCCCCAGCATTTT
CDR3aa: CSARRTESQPQHF

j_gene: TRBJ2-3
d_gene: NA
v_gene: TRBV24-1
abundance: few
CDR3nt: TGTGCCACCAGGGGTCCGACAGGCGCAGATACGCAGTATTTT
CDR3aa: CATRGPTGADTQYF

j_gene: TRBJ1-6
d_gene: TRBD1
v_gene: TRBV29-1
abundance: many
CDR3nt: TGCAGCGTAAACAGGGGGTATCTTTCACCCCTCCACTTT
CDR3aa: CSVNRGYLSPLHF

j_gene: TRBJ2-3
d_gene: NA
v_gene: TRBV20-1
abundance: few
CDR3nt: TGCAGTGCTAGAGATGGGCCTTACACAGATACGCAGTATTTT
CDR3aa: CSARDGPYTDTQYF

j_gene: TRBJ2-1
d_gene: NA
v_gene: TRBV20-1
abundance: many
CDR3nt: TGCAGTGCTAGAGATCGAGCGGTTCGGTACAATGAGCAGTTCTTC
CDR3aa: CSARDRAVRYNEQFF

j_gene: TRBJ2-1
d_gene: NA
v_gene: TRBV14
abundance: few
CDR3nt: TGTGCCAGCAGCCAAGATTGGTCAGGGCCGGGGGCCCTACCTAACAATGAGCAGTTCTTC
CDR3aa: CASSQDWSGPGALPNNEQFF

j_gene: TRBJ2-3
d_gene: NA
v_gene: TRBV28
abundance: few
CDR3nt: TGTGCCAGCAGTCGCTCGGGGATGGGGACAGATACGCAGTATTTT
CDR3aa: CASSRSGMGTDTQYF

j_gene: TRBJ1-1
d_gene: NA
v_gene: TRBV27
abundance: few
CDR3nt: TGTGCCAGCAGAGTCGGACAGCAGACCCAAGCTTTCTTT
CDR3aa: CASRVGQQTQAFF

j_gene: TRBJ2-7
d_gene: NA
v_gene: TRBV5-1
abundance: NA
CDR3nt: TGCGCCAGCAGCTTGGATGACCTACTAGCAGGCAAGCAGTACTTC
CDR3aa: CASSLDDLLAGKQYF

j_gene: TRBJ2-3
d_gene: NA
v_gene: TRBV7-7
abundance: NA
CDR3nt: TGTGCCAGCAGCCCGGGACTCCTGCCCACAGATACGCAGTATTTT
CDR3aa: CASSPGLLPTDTQYF

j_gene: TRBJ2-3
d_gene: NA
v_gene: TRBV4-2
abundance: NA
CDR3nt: TGTGCCAGCAGCCAAGAGGGTACTAGAACCCCTAGCACAGATACGCAGTATTTT
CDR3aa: CASSQEGTRTPSTDTQYF

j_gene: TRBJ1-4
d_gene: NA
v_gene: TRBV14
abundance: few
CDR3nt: TGTGCCAGCAGCCCTAGTCATGGGAGGGCTAATGAAAAACTGTTTTTT
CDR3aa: CASSPSHGRANEKLFF

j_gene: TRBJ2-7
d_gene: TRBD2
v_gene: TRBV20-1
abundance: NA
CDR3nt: TGCAGTGCTCTCGACCTAGCGGGAGGTTACGAGCAGTACTTC
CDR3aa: CSALDLAGGYEQYF

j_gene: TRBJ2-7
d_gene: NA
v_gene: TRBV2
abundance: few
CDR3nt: TGTGCCAGCAGGGGAATCTCCTACGAGCAGTACTTC
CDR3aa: CASRGISYEQYF

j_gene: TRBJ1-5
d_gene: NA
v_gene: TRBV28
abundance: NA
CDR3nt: TGTGCCAGCAGACCCGGGCCAGATCAGCCCCAGCATTTT
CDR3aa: CASRPGPDQPQHF

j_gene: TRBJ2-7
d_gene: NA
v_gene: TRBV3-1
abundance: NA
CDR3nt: TGTGCCAGCAGCCAAGGTGCTGTGACAGTAGCCTACGAGCAGTACTTC
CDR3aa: CASSQGAVTVAYEQYF

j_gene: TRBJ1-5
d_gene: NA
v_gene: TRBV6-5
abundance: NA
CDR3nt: TGTGCCAGCAGTTACGAGGAGGTCAGGTTGGATAGCTATCAGCCCCAGCATTTT
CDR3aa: CASSYEEVRLDSYQPQHF

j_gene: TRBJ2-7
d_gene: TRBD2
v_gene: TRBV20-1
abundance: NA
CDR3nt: TGCAGTGCTAGAGATCGGGTGGCTAGCGGGGGCCTCTTAGATTACGAGCAGTACTTC
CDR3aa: CSARDRVASGGLLDYEQYF

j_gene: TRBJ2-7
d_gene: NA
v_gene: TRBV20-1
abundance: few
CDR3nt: TGCAGTGCTAGGCCGTTCACAGGAGCCTACGAGCAGTACTTC
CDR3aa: CSARPFTGAYEQYF

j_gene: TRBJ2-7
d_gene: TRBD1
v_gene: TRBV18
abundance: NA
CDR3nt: TGTGCCAGCTCTAAGACAGGGGGCAATGAGCAGTACTTC
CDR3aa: CASSKTGGNEQYF

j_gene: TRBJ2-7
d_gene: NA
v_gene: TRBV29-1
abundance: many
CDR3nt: TGCAGCGTTGGTGGGGGCTCCTACGAGCAGTACTTC
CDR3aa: CSVGGGSYEQYF

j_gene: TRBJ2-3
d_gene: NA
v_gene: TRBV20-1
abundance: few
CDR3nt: TGCAGTGCCCCCCCCCCAACTAGCACAGATACGCAGTATTTT
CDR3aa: CSAPPPTSTDTQYF

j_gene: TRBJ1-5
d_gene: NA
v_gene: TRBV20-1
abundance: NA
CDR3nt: TGCAGTGCTTTCCCCCGACAGTATAGCAATCAGCCCCAGCATTTT
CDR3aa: CSAFPRQYSNQPQHF

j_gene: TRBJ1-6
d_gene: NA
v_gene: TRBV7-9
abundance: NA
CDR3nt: TGTGCCAGCAGCCTTTACAGGGATTCACCCCTCCACTTT
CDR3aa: CASSLYRDSPLHF

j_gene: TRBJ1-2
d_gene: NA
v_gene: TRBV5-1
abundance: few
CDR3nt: TGCGCCAGCAGCTTGGGGGCCGGACCCTATGGCTACACCTTC
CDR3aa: CASSLGAGPYGYTF

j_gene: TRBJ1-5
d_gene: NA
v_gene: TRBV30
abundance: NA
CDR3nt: TGTGCCTGGAGTACAGGACAGCCCAATCAGCCCCAGCATTTT
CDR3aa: CAWSTGQPNQPQHF

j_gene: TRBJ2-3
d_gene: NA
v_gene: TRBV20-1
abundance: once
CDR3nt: TGCAGTGCTAGAGGGGGGCTCTATTGGGATACGCAGTATTTT
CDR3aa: CSARGGLYWDTQYF

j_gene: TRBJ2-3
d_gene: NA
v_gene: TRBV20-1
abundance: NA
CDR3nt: TGCAGTGCCGGCCTAGGGGGAGTAAGCACAGATACGCAGTATTTT
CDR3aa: CSAGLGGVSTDTQYF

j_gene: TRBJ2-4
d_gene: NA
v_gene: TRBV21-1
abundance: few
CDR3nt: TGTGCCAGCAGCCACAGGTGGGGGGCCCTCAGTTCGGCCGAAAACATTCAGTACTTC
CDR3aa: CASSHRWGALSSAENIQYF

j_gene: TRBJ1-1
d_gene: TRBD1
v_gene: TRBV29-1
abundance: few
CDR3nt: TGCAGCGTTGGGGCCAGGGGGCTCAATGAAGCTTTCTTT
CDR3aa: CSVGARGLNEAFF

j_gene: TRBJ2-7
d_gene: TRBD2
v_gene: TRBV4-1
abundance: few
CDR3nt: TGCGCCAGCAGCCAAGACCCCCTAGCGGGGGCTACCTACGAGCAGTACTTC
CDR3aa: CASSQDPLAGATYEQYF